This TCR beta chain was recorded in a study of T cell responses to AZD1222 COVID-19 vaccine. CDR3 size: 13 residues. Germline V gene data show CDR1 as MRHNA and CDR2 as SNTAGT. The V segment lost 3 bases and the J segment 5 bases; nucleotides outside the gene matches: 0. Generated by immunoSEQ multiplex PCR, the TCRdb table keeps only in-frame clones and is missing some. The sample holds 150,000 to 200,000 clones, around 86% seen once. The rearrangement uses TRBV6-4 and TRBJ2-3; 9 positions agree with TRBD2. The sequencing here drew on peripheral blood, taken on day 0 of MenACWY control vaccination. The sequence derives from an adult in good health. CDR3 coding DNA: TGTGCCAGCAGTGAGACTAGCGGAGATACGCAGTATTTT. It encodes CASSETSGDTQYF.